This T cell receptor beta chain was obtained from a study of blood T cell repertoires in COVID-19. Study-level background: The United States, Italy and Spain provided the acute and convalescent COVID-19 samples. PBMCs, B-cell-depleted T cells, or T cells were the source of the cDNA or gDNA that made up the material.

As handled by the study authors: Estimated nucleated cell counts came from reference gene primer amplification. Assay used: immunoSEQ multiplex PCR; TCRdb lists only in-frame clones, some missing. The DNA gave D and trimming, while V, J and clone size come from that table. Among 120,000 to 150,000 clones listed, 80% were seen once. Germline assignment: CDR1 MDHEN and CDR2 SYDVKM. The CDR3 totals 11 residues. The table lists this clone with a few counts. The junction shows a germline mismatch at one end, possibly a read error. This receptor was identified in a man aged 60-69 years with active or convalescent COVID-19. This chain links TRBV28 with TRBJ1-1; D is undetermined. The sequenced material came from peripheral blood. The CDR3 DNA reads as TGTGCCAGCCGTTTGGGGAGTGAAGCTTTCTTT. The encoded protein is CASRLGSEAFF.